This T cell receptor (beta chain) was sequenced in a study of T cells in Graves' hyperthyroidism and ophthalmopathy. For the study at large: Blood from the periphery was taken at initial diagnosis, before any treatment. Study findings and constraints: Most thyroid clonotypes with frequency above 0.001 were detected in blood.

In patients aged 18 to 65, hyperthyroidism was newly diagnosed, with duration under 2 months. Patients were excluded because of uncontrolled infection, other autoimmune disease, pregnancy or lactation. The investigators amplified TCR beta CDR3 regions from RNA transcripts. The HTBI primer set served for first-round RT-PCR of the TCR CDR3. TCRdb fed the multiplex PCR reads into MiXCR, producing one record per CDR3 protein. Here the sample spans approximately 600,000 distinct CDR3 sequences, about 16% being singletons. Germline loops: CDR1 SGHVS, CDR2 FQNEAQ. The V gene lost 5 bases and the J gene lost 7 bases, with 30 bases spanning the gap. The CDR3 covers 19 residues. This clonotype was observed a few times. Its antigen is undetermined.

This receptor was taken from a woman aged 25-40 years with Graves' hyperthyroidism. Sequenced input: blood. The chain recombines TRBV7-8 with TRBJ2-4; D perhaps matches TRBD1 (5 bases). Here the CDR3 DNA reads TGTGCCAGCAGCCACGTTTTAGGGCCTTCAGGGTTGCCCCAGAACATTCAGTACTTC. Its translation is CASSHVLGPSGLPQNIQYF.